Listed below are T cell receptor beta chains from one sample, sequenced in a study of blood T cells in healthy people across ages. MiXCR was run by TCRdb on the 5' RACE reads, yielding one entry per CDR3 protein. The data contain hundreds of thousands of distinct CDR3 sequences, more than 45% of them seen just once; the ten biggest clones take up around 50%. Sequencing input: blood. These receptors were collected from a man between 60 and 75 years old in good health. CDR3s include the opening cysteine and the closing phenylalanine or tryptophan. The D gene is left open where the match is weak. Expanded clones get a size class; other rows say once, few or many, or leave the size out.

clone size	CDR3 length	V gene	D gene	J gene	CDR3 DNA	CDR3 protein
.	15	TRBV30	TRBD1	TRBJ1-4	TGTGCCTGGAGTGTACGCGGGACAGGGAATGAAAAACTGTTTTTT	CAWSVRGTGNEKLFF
.	13	TRBV6-6	.	TRBJ2-5	TGTGCCAGCAGCCCTAGTAAGAGGGAGACCCAGTACTTC	CASSPSKRETQYF
.	19	TRBV24-1	TRBD2	TRBJ2-3	TGTGCCACCAGTGATCGGGCTAGCGGGAGGGCCATAATCACAGATACGCAGTATTTT	CATSDRASGRAIITDTQYF
.	15	TRBV27	.	TRBJ2-1	TGTGCCAGCAGTTTTTTCGTCGGAGCGGAGGATGAGCAGTTCTTC	CASSFFVGAEDEQFF
.	14	TRBV6-6	TRBD2	TRBJ2-5	TGTGCCAGCAGTTACTCGGGGAGGGGAGAGACCCAGTACTTC	CASSYSGRGETQYF
.	13	TRBV7-2	.	TRBJ2-3	TGTGCCAGCAGCCCCGGGACTCCGGATACGCAGTATTTT	CASSPGTPDTQYF
many	14	TRBV20-1	TRBD1	TRBJ2-5	TGCAGTGCTATTGCCGGGACAGGGTCACAGGAGCAGTACTTC	CSAIAGTGSQEQYF
.	20	TRBV6-2/TRBV6-3	TRBD2	TRBJ2-1	TGTGCCAGCAGTTACTCGCGACGGGTGGGACTAGCGGGAGTGGGCAATGAGCAGTTCTTC	CASSYSRRVGLAGVGNEQFF
.	16	TRBV5-1	TRBD1	TRBJ2-1	TGCGCCAGCAGCCCGGGACAGGCGAGCTCCTACAATGAGCAGTTCTTC	CASSPGQASSYNEQFF
.	14	TRBV4-3	.	TRBJ1-2	TGCGCCAGCAGCCAGCCTGGGGGGCGAGGTGGCTACACCTTC	CASSQPGGRGGYTF
.	15	TRBV12-3/TRBV12-4	TRBD2	TRBJ2-1	TGTGCCAGCAGTTTAAGCGGGAGGGCCGGTAGTGAGCAGTTCTTC	CASSLSGRAGSEQFF
many	21	TRBV4-3	.	TRBJ2-4	TGCGCCAGCAGCCAAGCGGTTGGCGACCGGGCTGGATCGGGGGCCAAAAACATTCAGTACTTC	CASSQAVGDRAGSGAKNIQYF
many	15	TRBV7-2	TRBD2	TRBJ2-7	TGTGCCAGCAGCCTAAATAGCGGGAGGACTTACGAGCAGTACTTC	CASSLNSGRTYEQYF
.	11	TRBV6-1	.	TRBJ1-1	TGTGCCAGCATGAAGAACACTGAAGCTTTCTTT	CASMKNTEAFF
.	16	TRBV7-2	TRBD2	TRBJ2-1	TGTGCCAGCAGCTTAGGTAGCGGGAGTCGTATCAATGAGCAGTTCTTC	CASSLGSGSRINEQFF
.	13	TRBV20-1	TRBD2	TRBJ2-3	TGCAGTGCTTATAGCGGGGACACAGATACGCAGTATTTT	CSAYSGDTDTQYF
.	17	TRBV5-6	TRBD1	TRBJ1-2	TGTGCCAGCAGCTTGGGACAGGGGGCTATTAGGGGCTATGGCTACACCTTC	CASSLGQGAIRGYGYTF